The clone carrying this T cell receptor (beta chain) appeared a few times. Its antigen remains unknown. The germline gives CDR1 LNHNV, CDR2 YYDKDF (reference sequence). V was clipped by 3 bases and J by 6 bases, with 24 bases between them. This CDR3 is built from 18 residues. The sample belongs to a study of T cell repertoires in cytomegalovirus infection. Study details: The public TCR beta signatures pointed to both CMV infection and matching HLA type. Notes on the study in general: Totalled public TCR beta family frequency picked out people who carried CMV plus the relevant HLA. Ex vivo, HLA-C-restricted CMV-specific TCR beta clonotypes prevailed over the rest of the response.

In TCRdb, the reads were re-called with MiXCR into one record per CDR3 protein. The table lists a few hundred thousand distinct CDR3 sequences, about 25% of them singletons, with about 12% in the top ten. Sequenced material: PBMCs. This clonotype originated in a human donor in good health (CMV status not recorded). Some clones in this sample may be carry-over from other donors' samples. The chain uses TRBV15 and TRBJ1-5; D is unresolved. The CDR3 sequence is CATSREKPPGVRGQPQHF. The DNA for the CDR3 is TGTGCCACCAGCAGGGAAAAACCTCCCGGGGTAAGAGGTCAGCCCCAGCATTTT.